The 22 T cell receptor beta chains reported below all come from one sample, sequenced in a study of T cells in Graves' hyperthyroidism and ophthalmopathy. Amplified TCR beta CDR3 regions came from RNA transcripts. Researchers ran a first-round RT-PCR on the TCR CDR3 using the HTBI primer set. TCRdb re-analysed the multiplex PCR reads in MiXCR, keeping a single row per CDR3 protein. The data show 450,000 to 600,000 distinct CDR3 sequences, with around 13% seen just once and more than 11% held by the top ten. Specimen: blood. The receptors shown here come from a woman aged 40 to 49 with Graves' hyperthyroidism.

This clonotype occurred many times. Here the CDR3 DNA reads TGTGCCAGCAGACGGACTAGCGGGGCTTATCTAGCCAAAAACATTCAGTACTTC. It codes for CASRRTSGAYLAKNIQYF. V usage is TRBV6-1 and J usage is TRBJ2-4; 12 nucleotides line up with TRBD2. The CDR3 loop spans 18 amino acids. Germline V gene data show CDR1 as MNHNS and CDR2 as SASEGT. Trimming took 6 bases from V and 0 from J; bases not matched to a gene: 9.

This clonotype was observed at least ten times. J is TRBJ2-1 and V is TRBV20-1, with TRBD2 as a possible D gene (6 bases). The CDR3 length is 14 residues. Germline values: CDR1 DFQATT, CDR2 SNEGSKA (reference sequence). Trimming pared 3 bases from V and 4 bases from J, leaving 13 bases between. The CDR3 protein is CSARAFSGYNEQFF. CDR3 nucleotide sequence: TGCAGTGCTAGGGCCTTTAGCGGTTACAATGAGCAGTTCTTC.

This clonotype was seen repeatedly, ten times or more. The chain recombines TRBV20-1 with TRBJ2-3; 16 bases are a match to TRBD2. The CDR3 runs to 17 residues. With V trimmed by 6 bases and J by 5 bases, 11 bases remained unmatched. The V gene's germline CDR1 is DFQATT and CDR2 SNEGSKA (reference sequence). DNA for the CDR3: TGCAGTGCCCCCGGGACTAGCGGGAGGGCCTCGATAGATACGCAGTATTTT. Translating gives CSAPGTSGRASIDTQYF.

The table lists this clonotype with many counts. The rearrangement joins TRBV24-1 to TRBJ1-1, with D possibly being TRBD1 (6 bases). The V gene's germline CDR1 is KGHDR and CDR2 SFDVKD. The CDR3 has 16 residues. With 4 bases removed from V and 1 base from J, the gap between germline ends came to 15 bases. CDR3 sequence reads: CATSESGVSGNTEAFF. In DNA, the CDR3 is TGTGCCACCAGTGAGTCAGGGGTGTCTGGGAACACTGAAGCTTTCTTT.

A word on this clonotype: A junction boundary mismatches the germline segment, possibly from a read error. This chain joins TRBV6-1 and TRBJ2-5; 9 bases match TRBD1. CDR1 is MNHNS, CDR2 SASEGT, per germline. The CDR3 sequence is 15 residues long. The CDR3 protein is CVSTPRDRAFGTQYF. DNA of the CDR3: TGTGTCAGCACTCCCCGGGACAGGGCATTTGGGACCCAGTACTTC.

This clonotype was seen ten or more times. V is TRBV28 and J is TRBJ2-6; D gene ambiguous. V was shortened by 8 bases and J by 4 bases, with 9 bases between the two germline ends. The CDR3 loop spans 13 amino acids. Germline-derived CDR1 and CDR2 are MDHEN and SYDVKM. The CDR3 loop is CASGESGANVLTF. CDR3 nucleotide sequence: TGTGCCAGCGGGGAATCCGGGGCCAACGTCCTGACTTTC.

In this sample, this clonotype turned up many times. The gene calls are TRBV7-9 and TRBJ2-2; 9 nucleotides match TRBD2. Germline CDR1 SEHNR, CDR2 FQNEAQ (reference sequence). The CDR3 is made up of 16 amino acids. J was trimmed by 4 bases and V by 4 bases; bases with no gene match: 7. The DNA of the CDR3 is TGTGCCAGCAGCTCCATAGCGGGAGTTGTCACCGGGGAGCTGTTTTTT. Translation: CASSSIAGVVTGELFF.

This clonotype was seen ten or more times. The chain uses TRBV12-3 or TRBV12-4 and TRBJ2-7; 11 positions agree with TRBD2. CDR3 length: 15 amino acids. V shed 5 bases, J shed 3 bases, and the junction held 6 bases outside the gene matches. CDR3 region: CASSVRLAGIYEQYF. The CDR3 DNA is TGTGCCAGCAGTGTCCGACTAGCGGGGATCTACGAGCAGTACTTC.

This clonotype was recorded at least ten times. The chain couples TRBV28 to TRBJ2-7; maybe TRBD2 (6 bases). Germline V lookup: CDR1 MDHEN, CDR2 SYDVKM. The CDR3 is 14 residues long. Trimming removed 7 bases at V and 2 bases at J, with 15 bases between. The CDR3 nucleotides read TGTGCCAGCAACTCGGGCGGGGCCACCTACGAGCAGTACTTC. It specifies CASNSGGATYEQYF.

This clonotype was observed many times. In DNA form, the CDR3 reads TGTGCCAGCAGCTTAGATCACGCGCTTAATGAAAAACTGTTTTTT. Its translation: CASSLDHALNEKLFF. The V call is TRBV11-2, the J call TRBJ1-4; no reliable D call. This CDR3 spans 15 amino acids. CDR1 and CDR2 from the germline V gene are SGHAT and FQNNGV. With 0 bases removed from V and 4 bases from J, the gap between germline ends came to 9 bases.

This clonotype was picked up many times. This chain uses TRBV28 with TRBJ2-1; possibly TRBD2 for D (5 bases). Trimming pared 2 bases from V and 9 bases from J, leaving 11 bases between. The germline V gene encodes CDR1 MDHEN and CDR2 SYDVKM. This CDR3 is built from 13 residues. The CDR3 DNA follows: TGTGCCAGCAGTTTAGACGGGGATGGTGAGCAGTTCTTC. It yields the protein CASSLDGDGEQFF.

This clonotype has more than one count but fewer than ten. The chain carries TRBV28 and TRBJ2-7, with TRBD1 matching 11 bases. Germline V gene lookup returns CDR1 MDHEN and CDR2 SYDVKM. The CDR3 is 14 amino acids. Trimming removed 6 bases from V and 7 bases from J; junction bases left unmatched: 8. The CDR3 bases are TGTGCCAGCAGCCTTGGACAGGGGGCGAAAGAGCAGTACTTC. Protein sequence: CASSLGQGAKEQYF.

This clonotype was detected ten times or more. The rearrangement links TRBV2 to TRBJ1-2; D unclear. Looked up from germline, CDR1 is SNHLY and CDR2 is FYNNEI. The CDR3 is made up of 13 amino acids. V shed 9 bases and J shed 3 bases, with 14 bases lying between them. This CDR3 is CASFFKYDYGYTF. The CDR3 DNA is TGTGCCAGTTTCTTCAAGTACGACTATGGCTACACCTTC.

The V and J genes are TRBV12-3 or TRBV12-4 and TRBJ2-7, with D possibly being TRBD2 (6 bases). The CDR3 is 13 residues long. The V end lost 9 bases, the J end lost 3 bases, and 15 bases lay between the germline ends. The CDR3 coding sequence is TGTGCCAGTTCGGGGGACTCCGACTACGAGCAGTACTTC. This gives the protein CASSGDSDYEQYF.

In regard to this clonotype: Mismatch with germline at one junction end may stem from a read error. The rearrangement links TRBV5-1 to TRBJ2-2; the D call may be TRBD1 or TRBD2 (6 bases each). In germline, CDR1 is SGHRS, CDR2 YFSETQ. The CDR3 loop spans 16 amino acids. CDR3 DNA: TGCGCCAGCAGCTTTTTGACGGGGGCAGAAACCGGGGAGCTGGTTTTT. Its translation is CASSFLTGAETGELVF.

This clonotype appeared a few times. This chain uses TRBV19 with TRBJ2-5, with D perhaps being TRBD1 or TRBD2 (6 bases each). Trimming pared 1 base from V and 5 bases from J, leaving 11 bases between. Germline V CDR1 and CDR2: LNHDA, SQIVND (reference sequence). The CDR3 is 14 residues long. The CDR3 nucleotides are TGTGCCAGTAGTATAGGGGGGGCCTATGAGACCCAGTACTTC. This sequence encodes CASSIGGAYETQYF.

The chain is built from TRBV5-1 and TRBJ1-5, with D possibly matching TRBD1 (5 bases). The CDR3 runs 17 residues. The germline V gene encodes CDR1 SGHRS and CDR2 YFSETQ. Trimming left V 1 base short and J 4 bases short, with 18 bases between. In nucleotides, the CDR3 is TGCGCCAGCAGCTTGTCACCCGTCGGAACAGGAAATCAGCCCCAGCATTTT. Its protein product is CASSLSPVGTGNQPQHF.

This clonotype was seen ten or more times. CDR3 DNA: TGTGCCAGCAGTGAGCGGAACGAATACAATGAGCAGTTCTTC. As protein: CASSERNEYNEQFF. The V gene is TRBV2, the J gene TRBJ2-1, with D hard to call. Between the trimmed V and J ends, which lost 3 bases and 4 bases, there was a span of 10 bases. The germline V gene encodes CDR1 SNHLY and CDR2 FYNNEI. The CDR3 loop spans 14 amino acids. Looking up the rest from reference TRBV2 and TRBJ2-1 gives the full variable domain: EPEVTQTPSHQVTQMGQEVILRCVPISNHLYFYWYRQILGQKVEFLVSFYNNEISEKSEIFDDQFSVERPDGSNFTLKIRSTKLEDSAMYFCASSERNEYNEQFFGPGTRLTVL.

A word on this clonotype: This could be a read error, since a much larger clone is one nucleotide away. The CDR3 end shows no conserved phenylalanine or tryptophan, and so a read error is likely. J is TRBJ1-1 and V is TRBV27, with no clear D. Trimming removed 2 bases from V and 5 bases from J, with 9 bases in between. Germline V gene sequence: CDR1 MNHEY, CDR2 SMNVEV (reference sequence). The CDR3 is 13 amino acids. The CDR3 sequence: CASSLHLGTEAFL. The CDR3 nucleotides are TGTGCCAGCAGTTTACATTTGGGGACTGAAGCTTTCCTT.

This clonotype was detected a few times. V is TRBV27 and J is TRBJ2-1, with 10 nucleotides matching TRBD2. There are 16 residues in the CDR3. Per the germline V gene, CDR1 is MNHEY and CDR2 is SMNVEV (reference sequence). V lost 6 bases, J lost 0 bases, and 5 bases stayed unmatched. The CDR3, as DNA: TGTGCCAGCAGACAAAAGCGGGAGGGCTCCTACAATGAGCAGTTCTTC. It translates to CASRQKREGSYNEQFF.

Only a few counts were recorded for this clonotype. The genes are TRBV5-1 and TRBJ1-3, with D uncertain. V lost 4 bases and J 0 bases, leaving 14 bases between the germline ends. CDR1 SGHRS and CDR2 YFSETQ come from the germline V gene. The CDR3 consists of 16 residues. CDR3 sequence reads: CASSAQTQNSGNTIYF. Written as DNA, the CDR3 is TGCGCCAGCAGCGCACAAACACAGAACTCTGGAAACACCATATATTTT.

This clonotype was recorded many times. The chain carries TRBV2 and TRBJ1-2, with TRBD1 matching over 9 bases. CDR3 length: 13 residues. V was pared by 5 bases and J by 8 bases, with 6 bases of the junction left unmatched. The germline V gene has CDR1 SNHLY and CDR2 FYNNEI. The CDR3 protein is CASSLQGAQGYTF. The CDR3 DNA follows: TGTGCCAGCAGTTTACAGGGGGCGCAGGGCTACACCTTC.